This entry concerns a single T cell receptor beta chain. This sample is drawn from a study of blood T cell repertoires in COVID-19. TCRdb's table, derived via immunoSEQ multiplex PCR, lists solely in-frame clones and lacks some. The sample records 200,000 to 250,000 clones, around 82% being singletons. CDR1 is SGHDT, CDR2 YYEEEE, per germline. The ends were cut back, 0 bases at V and 3 bases at J, with 7 bases in the middle. The CDR3 loop spans 13 amino acids. V gene TRBV5-6 combines with J gene TRBJ2-7; no clear D gene. The sequence was obtained from a woman of 80 years or more with active or convalescent COVID-19. Sequencing was done on a sample of peripheral blood. CDR3 sequence: CASSLALSYEQYF. The CDR3 nucleotides are TGTGCCAGCAGCTTGGCGCTCAGCTACGAGCAGTACTTC.